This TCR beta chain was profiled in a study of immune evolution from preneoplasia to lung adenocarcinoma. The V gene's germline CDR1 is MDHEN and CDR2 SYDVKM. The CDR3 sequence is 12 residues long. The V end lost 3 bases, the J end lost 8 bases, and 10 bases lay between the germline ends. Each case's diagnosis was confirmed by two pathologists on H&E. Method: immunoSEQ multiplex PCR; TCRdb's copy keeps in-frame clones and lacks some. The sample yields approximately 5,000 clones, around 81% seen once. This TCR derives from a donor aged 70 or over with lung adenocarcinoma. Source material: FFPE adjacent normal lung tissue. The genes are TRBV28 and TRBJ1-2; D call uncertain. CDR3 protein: CASSFGGWGYTF. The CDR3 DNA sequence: TGTGCCAGCAGTTTTGGAGGTTGGGGCTACACCTTC.